This is a list of T cell receptor beta chains from one sample in a study of human T cells and chemical hapten exposure. TCRdb itself ran the RACE reads through MiXCR, one entry per CDR3 protein. Here the sample spans under 95,000 distinct CDR3 sequences, around 9% being singletons. Sequencing input: whole blood. All receptors derive from a female donor in good health. Some clones in this sample may be carry-over from other donors' samples. CDR3s include the opening cysteine and the closing phenylalanine or tryptophan. Fields, in order: V gene, D gene, clone size, J gene, CDR3 protein, CDR3 DNA. D genes are given only for firm matches. Size is stated for part of the rows, as once, few or many counts, or as a class when the clone is expanded.

TRBV12-3/TRBV12-4,TRBD1,many,TRBJ1-2,CASTLTGNNGYTF,TGTGCCAGCACCCTGACAGGGAATAATGGCTACACCTTC
TRBV5-1,TRBD1,.,TRBJ1-5,CASSAGTGTNQPQHF,TGCGCCAGCAGCGCCGGGACAGGGACGAATCAGCCCCAGCATTTT
TRBV27,.,many,TRBJ2-7,CASSTSPQYEQYF,TGTGCCAGCAGTACCAGCCCGCAGTACGAGCAGTACTTC
TRBV10-3,.,.,TRBJ2-7,CAISERDEQYF,TGTGCCATCAGTGAGCGGGACGAGCAGTACTTC
TRBV20-1,.,many,TRBJ2-7,CSASATSSDEQYF,TGCAGTGCTAGTGCCACAAGTTCCGACGAGCAGTACTTC
TRBV10-3,.,many,TRBJ1-1,CAIMGGSGESAEAFF,TGTGCCATTATGGGAGGATCGGGGGAAAGTGCTGAAGCTTTCTTT
TRBV11-2,TRBD1,few,TRBJ1-5,CASSLGWTGRNQPQHF,TGTGCCAGCAGCTTAGGATGGACAGGACGAAATCAGCCCCAGCATTTT
TRBV7-9,TRBD2,.,TRBJ2-1,CASSPGTSGRENEQFF,TGTGCCAGCAGCCCCGGGACTAGCGGGAGGGAGAATGAGCAGTTCTTC
TRBV5-6,.,many,TRBJ2-5,CASSNQETQYF,TGTGCCAGCAGCAACCAAGAGACCCAGTACTTC
TRBV7-9,.,.,TRBJ2-4,CVTEGQMGIQYF,TGTGTCACGGAGGGGCAGATGGGGATTCAGTACTTC
TRBV29-1,.,many,TRBJ2-5,CSAEQGPETQYF,TGCAGCGCAGAACAGGGTCCAGAGACCCAGTACTTC
TRBV28,.,.,TRBJ2-4,CASSGIAKNIQYF,TGTGCCAGCAGCGGGATAGCCAAAAACATTCAGTACTTC
TRBV10-3,TRBD2,few,TRBJ2-3,CASGTSGTDTQYF,TGTGCCAGCGGGACTAGCGGCACAGATACGCAGTATTTT
TRBV6-6,.,few,TRBJ2-2,CASSYTTGELFF,TGTGCCAGCAGTTATACGACCGGGGAGCTGTTTTTT
TRBV6-5,.,many,TRBJ1-1,CASSSNGVRIGAFF,TGTGCCAGCAGCTCTAATGGGGTCCGAATAGGAGCTTTCTTT
TRBV7-9,TRBD2,few,TRBJ2-2,CASSLAAGATGELFF,TGTGCCAGCAGCCTCGCGGCGGGAGCCACCGGGGAGCTGTTTTTT
TRBV9,.,few,TRBJ1-3,CASSGPGGSGNTIYF,TGTGCCAGCAGCGGACCTGGGGGTTCTGGAAACACCATATATTTT
TRBV4-2,TRBD1,.,TRBJ2-7,CASSSGQGSYEQYF,TGTGCCAGCAGCTCGGGACAGGGGTCCTACGAGCAGTACTTC
TRBV29-1,.,.,TRBJ1-4,CSATHVVGEKLFF,TGCAGCGCCACCCATGTGGTAGGGGAAAAACTGTTTTTT
TRBV23-1,.,.,TRBJ2-3,CASSQNFSATDTQYF,TGCGCCAGCAGTCAAAATTTCAGTGCCACAGATACGCAGTATTTT
TRBV20-1,TRBD2,few,TRBJ2-1,CSALRGERGDEQFF,TGCAGTGCCCTGCGGGGGGAGCGTGGGGATGAGCAGTTCTTC
TRBV2,TRBD1,once,TRBJ1-6,CASSWDRRDSPLHF,TGTGCCAGCTCCTGGGACAGACGGGATTCACCCCTCCACTTT
TRBV29-1,.,few,TRBJ2-3,CSVEEWLRDTQYF,TGCAGCGTTGAGGAATGGTTGCGAGATACGCAGTATTTT
TRBV5-1,TRBD1,.,TRBJ2-3,CASSPGGVRTDTQYF,TGCGCCAGCAGCCCAGGGGGCGTCCGAACAGATACGCAGTATTTT
TRBV28,.,many,TRBJ2-7,CASSPGQLDSYEQYF,TGTGCCAGCAGTCCCGGACAACTCGACTCCTACGAGCAGTACTTC
TRBV28,.,many,TRBJ2-7,CASSLTSSYEQYF,TGTGCCAGTAGTCTGACTAGTTCCTACGAGCAGTACTTC
TRBV10-3,.,.,TRBJ1-1,CAIQGANTEAFF,TGTGCCATCCAAGGTGCGAACACTGAAGCTTTCTTT